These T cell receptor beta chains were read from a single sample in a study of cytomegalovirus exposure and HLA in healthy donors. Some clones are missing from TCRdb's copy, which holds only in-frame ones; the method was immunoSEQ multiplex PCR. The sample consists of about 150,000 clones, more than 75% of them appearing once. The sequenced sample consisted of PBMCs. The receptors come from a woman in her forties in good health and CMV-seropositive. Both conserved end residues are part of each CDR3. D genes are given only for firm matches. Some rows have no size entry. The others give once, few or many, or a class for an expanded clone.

CAIRGLGTDTQYF	TGTGCCATCAGGGGGCTAGGCACAGATACGCAGTATTTT	-	-	TRBV10-3	TRBJ2-3
CASSLDQRSSYEQYF	TGTGCCAGCAGCTTGGACCAAAGGAGCTCCTACGAGCAGTACTTC	few	-	TRBV5-4	TRBJ2-7
CASRTSVAQYF	TGTGCCAGCAGGACTAGCGTAGCGCAGTATTTT	-	TRBD2	TRBV6-1	TRBJ2-3
CASSPKRDRRPEQFF	TGTGCCAGCAGCCCAAAAAGGGACAGGCGGCCTGAGCAGTTCTTC	-	TRBD1	TRBV5-4	TRBJ2-1
CATSRAATGVGPQHF	TGTGCCACCAGCAGAGCCGCGACGGGTGTTGGGCCCCAGCATTTT	-	-	TRBV15	TRBJ1-5
CSVESRGVDYGYTF	TGCAGCGTTGAATCTCGGGGGGTTGACTATGGCTACACCTTC	-	-	TRBV29-1	TRBJ1-2
CAWRAGGTGGYEQYF	TGTGCCTGGAGGGCGGGAGGGACAGGGGGGTACGAGCAGTACTTC	-	TRBD1	TRBV30	TRBJ2-7
CAISATTYEQYF	TGTGCCATCAGTGCGACTACCTACGAGCAGTACTTC	few	-	TRBV10-3	TRBJ2-7
CASSLFLTDTQYF	TGTGCCAGCAGCTTATTTCTCACAGATACGCAGTATTTT	few	-	TRBV7-3	TRBJ2-3
CACAGTDTQYF	TGTGCCTGCGCCGGTACAGATACGCAGTATTTT	-	-	TRBV30	TRBJ2-3
CASSLGLAGVGSMGYEQYF	TGCGCCAGCAGCTTGGGACTAGCGGGAGTTGGTTCGATGGGCTACGAGCAGTACTTC	few	TRBD2	TRBV5-1	TRBJ2-7
CASSSRTGVETQYF	TGTGCCAGCAGCTCCCGGACAGGCGTAGAGACCCAGTACTTC	once	TRBD1	TRBV13	TRBJ2-5
CASRNAAGADEQYF	TGTGCCAGCAGAAACGCTGCGGGAGCTGACGAGCAGTACTTC	-	TRBD2	TRBV11-1	TRBJ2-7
CASSWGQGRSNTGELFF	TGTGCCAGCAGCTGGGGACAGGGCCGATCGAACACCGGGGAGCTGTTTTTT	-	TRBD1	TRBV11-3	TRBJ2-2
CASSRGLAGGQNEQFF	TGTGCCAGCAGCCGGGGACTAGCGGGAGGACAAAATGAGCAGTTCTTC	once	TRBD2	TRBV11-2	TRBJ2-1
CASTQVVAGELFF	TGTGCCAGCACCCAAGTAGTAGCCGGGGAGCTGTTTTTT	-	-	TRBV11-2	TRBJ2-2
CASSQKILRGPGNTIYF	TGTGCCAGCAGCCAAAAGATCCTCAGGGGGCCTGGAAACACCATATATTTT	once	TRBD1	TRBV11-3	TRBJ1-3
CASSLYRGSGGGGYTF	TGTGCCAGCAGTTTATATAGAGGTTCGGGGGGAGGTGGCTACACCTTC	-	-	TRBV28	TRBJ1-2
CASSQDRVSGRANEQYF	TGCGCCAGCAGCCAAGATCGGGTCAGCGGGAGGGCCAACGAGCAGTACTTC	-	TRBD2	TRBV4-1	TRBJ2-7
CASSYSSTGDSYTF	TGTGCCAGCAGTTACTCCTCGACAGGGGACAGCTACACCTTC	-	TRBD1	TRBV6-6	TRBJ1-2
CASSLGASGKQETQYF	TGTGCCAGCAGCCTAGGGGCTAGCGGGAAACAAGAGACCCAGTACTTC	-	TRBD2	TRBV7-2	TRBJ2-5
CASSSRDRHIYGYTF	TGTGCCAGCAGTTCTCGAGACAGGCATATCTATGGCTACACCTTC	once	-	TRBV27	TRBJ1-2
CASSSSYASPEAFF	TGCGCCAGCAGCTCTAGCTACGCCTCGCCTGAAGCTTTCTTT	few	-	TRBV5-1	TRBJ1-1
CASSYQTSTGANVLTF	TGTGCCAGCAGTTACCAGACTAGTACCGGGGCCAACGTCCTGACTTTC	-	-	TRBV6-5	TRBJ2-6
CASSESNVREQYF	TGCGCCAGCAGTGAGTCGAATGTGCGCGAGCAGTACTTC	-	-	TRBV10-1	TRBJ2-7
CASQVDNMNTEAFF	TGTGCCAGCCAAGTCGACAACATGAACACTGAAGCTTTCTTT	once	-	TRBV6-1	TRBJ1-1
CASSRLAGENEQFF	TGCGCCAGCAGCAGACTAGCGGGAGAAAATGAGCAGTTCTTC	once	TRBD2	TRBV5-1	TRBJ2-1
CASSSMVGTGGNYGYTF	TGCGCCAGCAGCTCCATGGTCGGGACAGGGGGAAACTATGGCTACACCTTC	-	TRBD1	TRBV5-1	TRBJ1-2
CASSPTSGSGAYEQYF	TGTGCCAGCAGCCCTACTTCTGGGAGCGGCGCCTACGAGCAGTACTTC	-	-	TRBV4-2	TRBJ2-7
CASEDSDTGELFF	TGTGCCAGCGAGGACTCCGACACCGGGGAGCTGTTTTTT	once	-	TRBV7-9	TRBJ2-2
CASRRTGSDTQYF	TGTGCCAGCAGGAGGACAGGGTCAGATACGCAGTATTTT	once	TRBD1	TRBV27	TRBJ2-3
CSVDFREGMNTEAFF	TGCAGCGTTGATTTTCGGGAGGGGATGAACACTGAAGCTTTCTTT	-	-	TRBV29-1	TRBJ1-1
CASSQRGAGDEETQYF	TGCGCCAGCAGCCAGAGGGGGGCGGGAGATGAAGAGACCCAGTACTTC	-	-	TRBV4-1	TRBJ2-5
CAWSADKNTEAFF	TGTGCCTGGAGTGCAGACAAGAACACTGAAGCTTTCTTT	-	-	TRBV30	TRBJ1-1
CASSELGQGGQPQHF	TGTGCCAGCAGTGAACTGGGACAGGGCGGACAGCCCCAGCATTTT	few	TRBD1	TRBV6-1	TRBJ1-5
CARPKREANNEQFF	TGTGCCAGACCGAAGCGGGAGGCCAACAATGAGCAGTTCTTC	-	TRBD2	TRBV6-1	TRBJ2-1
CASSLGDYSYEQYF	TGCGCCAGCAGCTTGGGGGACTACTCCTACGAGCAGTACTTC	-	TRBD2	TRBV5-1	TRBJ2-7
CASSATYNTEAFF	TGTGCCAGCAGCGCGACATATAACACTGAAGCTTTCTTT	-	-	TRBV9	TRBJ1-1
CASSTDSYNEQFF	TGTGCCAGCAGTACCGACAGCTACAATGAGCAGTTCTTC	-	-	TRBV6-6	TRBJ2-1
CAWAPRAGLPGSYEQYF	TGTGCCTGGGCCCCCCGGGCAGGACTACCGGGCTCCTACGAGCAGTACTTC	-	-	TRBV30	TRBJ2-7
CASSETRRKHTGELFF	TGTGCCAGCAGCGAGACTAGAAGAAAACACACCGGGGAGCTGTTTTTT	-	-	TRBV6-6	TRBJ2-2
CASSRDRGRDGYTF	TGTGCCAGCAGTCGGGACAGGGGACGAGATGGCTACACCTTC	-	TRBD1	TRBV28	TRBJ1-2
CASSSARGTSGRATDTQYF	TGTGCCAGCAGCTCCGCTCGTGGGACTAGCGGGAGGGCGACAGATACGCAGTATTTT	-	TRBD2	TRBV5-4	TRBJ2-3
CASSGGGRALETQYF	TGTGCCAGCAGCGGAGGCGGGAGGGCCTTAGAGACCCAGTACTTC	once	TRBD2	TRBV9	TRBJ2-5
CASSLVGEGGEKLFF	TGTGCCAGCAGCTTGGTTGGGGAAGGCGGGGAAAAACTGTTTTTT	-	-	TRBV5-4	TRBJ1-4
CASSSSGKGNEQFF	TGTGCCAGCAGTTCGAGCGGGAAGGGGAATGAGCAGTTCTTC	-	TRBD2	TRBV28	TRBJ2-1
CASSLELYTEAFF	TGTGCCAGCAGCTTAGAACTATACACTGAAGCTTTCTTT	-	-	TRBV11-2	TRBJ1-1
CASSSDLPGELFF	TGTGCCAGCAGCTCAGACTTGCCCGGGGAGCTGTTTTTT	-	-	TRBV7-3	TRBJ2-2
CASSLVLPSDEQFF	TGTGCCAGCAGCTTAGTGCTACCTTCTGATGAGCAGTTCTTC	-	-	TRBV11-2	TRBJ2-1
CASSANRAGGNEKLFF	TGTGCCAGCAGTGCCAATCGGGCAGGGGGGAATGAAAAACTGTTTTTT	-	TRBD1	TRBV2	TRBJ1-4
CASSPSTGRNEQFF	TGTGCCAGCAGCCCATCGACAGGGAGAAATGAGCAGTTCTTC	-	TRBD1	TRBV11-2	TRBJ2-1
CASSPPGGAAEAFF	TGTGCCAGCTCACCACCGGGGGGGGCCGCTGAAGCTTTCTTT	-	-	TRBV18	TRBJ1-1
CAILRDRDAEAFF	TGTGCCATCCTACGGGACAGGGACGCTGAAGCTTTCTTT	-	TRBD1	TRBV10-3	TRBJ1-1
CASSISLSAEAFF	TGTGCCAGTAGTATCAGTTTGTCTGCTGAAGCTTTCTTT	-	-	TRBV19	TRBJ1-1
CASSSTRAQSVKETQYF	TGTGCCAGCAGCTCTACCAGGGCCCAGTCCGTAAAAGAGACCCAGTACTTC	-	-	TRBV5-8	TRBJ2-5
CASLTLPNAGGYTF	TGCGCCAGCCTTACTCTCCCCAATGCAGGGGGCTACACCTTC	-	-	TRBV5-1	TRBJ1-2
CASRRGSNTEAFF	TGTGCCAGTAGGAGGGGGTCGAACACTGAAGCTTTCTTT	-	-	TRBV19	TRBJ1-1